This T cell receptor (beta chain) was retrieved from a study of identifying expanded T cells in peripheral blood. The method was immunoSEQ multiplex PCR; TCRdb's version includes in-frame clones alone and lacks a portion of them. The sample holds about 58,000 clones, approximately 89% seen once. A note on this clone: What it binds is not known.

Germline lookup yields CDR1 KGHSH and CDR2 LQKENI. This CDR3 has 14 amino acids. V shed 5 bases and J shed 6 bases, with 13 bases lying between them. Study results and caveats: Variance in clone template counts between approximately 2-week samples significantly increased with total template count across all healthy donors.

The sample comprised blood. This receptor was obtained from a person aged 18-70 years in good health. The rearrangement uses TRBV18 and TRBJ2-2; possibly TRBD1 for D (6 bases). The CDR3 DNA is TGTGCCAGCTCATCGGACAGCATAGCCGGGGAGCTGTTTTTT. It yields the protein CASSSDSIAGELFF. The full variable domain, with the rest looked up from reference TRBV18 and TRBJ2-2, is NAGVMQNPRHLVRRRGQEARLRCSPMKGHSHVYWYRQLPEEGLKFMVYLQKENIIDESGMPKERFSAEFPKEGPSILRIQQVVRGDSAAYFCASSSDSIAGELFFGEGSRLTVL.